These 22 T cell receptor beta chains originate from one sample sequenced in a study of shared clonotypes between healthy human individuals. Libraries were prepared by immunoSEQ multiplex PCR; TCRdb keeps only in-frame clonotypes and omits some of them. The sample holds around 2.5 million clones, 93% seen once. Sequenced input: naive CD4+ T cells from PBMCs. The subset is: CD45RA+ positively selected. Receptor source: a man aged 18 to 29 in good health. Some clones in this sample may be carry-over from other donors' samples.

This sequence joins TRBV7-6 and TRBJ2-5; 7 positions match TRBD1. The V gene end was trimmed by 4 bases and the J gene end by 2 bases; junction bases not matched to a gene: 4. In germline, CDR1 is SGHVS, CDR2 FNYEAQ. This CDR3 has 14 residues. The CDR3 sequence is CASSSGQAQETQYF. DNA of the CDR3: TGTGCCAGCAGCTCCGGACAGGCACAAGAGACCCAGTACTTC. Filled out from reference TRBV7-6 and TRBJ2-5, the complete variable domain reads GAGVSQSPRYKVTKRGQDVALRCDPISGHVSLYWYRQALGQGPEFLTYFNYEAQQDKSGLPNDRFSAERPEGSISTLTIQRTEQRDSAMYRCASSSGQAQETQYFGPGTRLLVL.

This clone has a single count. The chain carries TRBV9 and TRBJ2-7; D possibly matches TRBD1 or TRBD2 (6 bases each). Germline lookup yields CDR1 SGDLS and CDR2 YYNGEE. The CDR3 consists of 14 residues. V was shortened by 0 bases and J by 2 bases, with 9 bases between the two germline ends. The CDR3 loop is CASSVDGGPYEQYF. The CDR3 coding sequence is TGTGCCAGCAGCGTAGACGGGGGCCCCTACGAGCAGTACTTC. The full variable domain, its missing parts supplied by reference TRBV9 and TRBJ2-7, is DSGVTQTPKHLITATGQRVTLRCSPRSGDLSVYWYQQSLDQGLQFLIQYYNGEERAKGNILERFSAQQFPDLHSELNLSSLELGDSALYFCASSVDGGPYEQYFGPGTRLTVT.

The chain joins TRBV19 to TRBJ2-2; TRBD1 aligns across 7 bases. In germline, CDR1 is LNHDA, CDR2 SQIVND (reference sequence). V was pared by 4 bases and J by 3 bases, with 2 bases of the junction left unmatched. The CDR3 spans 14 residues. In DNA, the CDR3 is TGTGCCAGTAGTACCGGGACAGACACCGGGGAGCTGTTTTTT. It codes for CASSTGTDTGELFF.

This chain uses TRBV9 with TRBJ2-2, with a weak D call TRBD1 (6 bases). Trimming stripped 0 bases from V and 4 bases from J, with 10 bases between. CDR3 size: 15 residues. Germline loops: CDR1 SGDLS, CDR2 YYNGEE. CDR3 in DNA: TGTGCCAGCAGCGTAGGGGGGCTGGGCACCGGGGAGCTGTTTTTT. As protein: CASSVGGLGTGELFF. Based on the CDR3 plus reference TRBV9 and TRBJ2-2, the full variable domain is DSGVTQTPKHLITATGQRVTLRCSPRSGDLSVYWYQQSLDQGLQFLIQYYNGEERAKGNILERFSAQQFPDLHSELNLSSLELGDSALYFCASSVGGLGTGELFFGEGSRLTVL.

The V gene is TRBV7-8, the J gene TRBJ1-3; no clear D gene. The germline V gene has CDR1 SGHVS and CDR2 FQNEAQ. The V end was cut by 5 bases, the J end by 0 bases, with 17 bases between. CDR3 length: 17 residues. CDR3 nucleotide sequence: TGTGCCAGCAGCCCCCGCGGACTGTCCTCCTCTGGAAACACCATATATTTT. Translation: CASSPRGLSSSGNTIYF.

V gene TRBV5-6 combines with J gene TRBJ1-5; D is unresolved. Trimming cost V 3 bases and J 5 bases, with 15 bases left between them. Germline V CDR1 and CDR2: SGHDT, YYEEEE. This CDR3 has 15 amino acids. CDR3 DNA: TGTGCCAGCAGCTATGCGCCGAGGAACGATCAGCCCCAGCATTTT. Amino acids: CASSYAPRNDQPQHF.

The chain joins TRBV5-1 to TRBJ1-5; D unclear. Looked up from germline, CDR1 is SGHRS and CDR2 is YFSETQ. V was trimmed by 4 bases and J by 2 bases, leaving 16 bases between them. The length of the CDR3 is 16 residues. For the CDR3, the DNA is TGCGCCAGCAGCCCTTGGGGTCCCACGGGCAATCAGCCCCAGCATTTT. Translating gives CASSPWGPTGNQPQHF.

This clone was found a few times. Within the sample, other DNA sequences also encode this same CDR3. The rearrangement links TRBV10-3 to TRBJ1-1, with a tentative D call TRBD1 (6 bases). The CDR3 contains 14 residues. V dropped 2 bases and J dropped 0 bases, with 7 bases sitting between them. Germline assignment: CDR1 ENHRY and CDR2 SYGVKD. This CDR3 reads CAISEGQMNTEAFF. Written as DNA, the CDR3 is TGTGCCATCAGTGAGGGACAGATGAACACTGAAGCTTTCTTT.

This sequence joins TRBV7-3 and TRBJ2-2, with 11 positions matching TRBD2. This CDR3 spans 18 amino acids. CDR1 SGHTA and CDR2 FQGTGA come from the germline V gene. The ends lost 3 bases at V and 5 bases at J; junction bases unmatched: 11. The CDR3 here is CASSFQSSGRARTGELFF. The CDR3, as DNA: TGTGCCAGCAGCTTTCAGAGTAGCGGGAGGGCACGGACCGGGGAGCTGTTTTTT.

The chain joins TRBV28 to TRBJ1-2; 9 bases are shared with TRBD1. J lost 7 bases, V lost 5 bases, and 8 bases had no gene match. The V gene's germline CDR1 is MDHEN and CDR2 SYDVKM. The CDR3 contains 14 residues. The CDR3 nucleotides are TGTGCCAGCAGTCTACTACAGGGGGCAGGTGGCTACACCTTC. Translated, it gives CASSLLQGAGGYTF.

Comments on this clone: The same CDR3 arises from other DNA sequences in this sample as well. The chain is built from TRBV9 and TRBJ1-1; D is unclear. Germline assignment: CDR1 SGDLS and CDR2 YYNGEE. Trimming stripped 0 bases from V and 3 bases from J, with 6 bases between. This CDR3 spans 13 amino acids. DNA for the CDR3: TGTGCCAGCAGCGTAGGTCGGGACACTGAAGCTTTCTTT. It encodes CASSVGRDTEAFF. Together with reference TRBV9 and TRBJ1-1, the CDR3 gives the full variable domain: DSGVTQTPKHLITATGQRVTLRCSPRSGDLSVYWYQQSLDQGLQFLIQYYNGEERAKGNILERFSAQQFPDLHSELNLSSLELGDSALYFCASSVGRDTEAFFGQGTRLTVV.

V usage is TRBV9 and J usage is TRBJ1-2, with a weak D call TRBD1 (5 bases). The CDR3 is 15 amino acids. The germline V and J ends were trimmed by 3 bases and 5 bases, with 17 bases remaining between them. CDR1 and CDR2 from the germline V gene are SGDLS and YYNGEE. CDR3 sequence: CASSAGDRGGYGYTF. The CDR3 bases are TGTGCCAGCAGCGCGGGGGATAGGGGAGGGTATGGCTACACCTTC.

This rearrangement joins TRBV5-1 to TRBJ2-3; tentative D call: TRBD2 (6 bases). V shed 3 bases and J shed 3 bases, with 14 bases lying between them. The CDR3 loop spans 15 amino acids. Looked up from germline, CDR1 is SGHRS and CDR2 is YFSETQ. DNA for the CDR3: TGCGCCAGCAGCTATACTAGCATCAATACAGATACGCAGTATTTT. Translating it yields CASSYTSINTDTQYF.

V and J are TRBV23-1 and TRBJ1-5; D is possibly TRBD1 (6 bases). TRBV23-1 belongs to the ORF category, with a function that is uncertain. The CDR3 runs to 16 residues. V was pared by 1 base and J by 2 bases, with 12 bases between. CDR3 DNA: TGCGCCAGCAGTCAATGCACAGGGACCGGCAATCAGCCCCAGCATTTT. Translation gives CASSQCTGTGNQPQHF.

This chain joins TRBV5-1 and TRBJ1-1; 7 bases are shared with TRBD1. The CDR3 covers 16 residues. Germline V CDR1 and CDR2: SGHRS, YFSETQ. J lost 1 base, V lost 0 bases, and 6 bases had no gene match. Here the CDR3 reads CASSLAAGGTNTEAFF. CDR3 nucleotide sequence: TGCGCCAGCAGCTTGGCGGCAGGGGGAACGAACACTGAAGCTTTCTTT.

The J gene is TRBJ2-7, the V gene TRBV2; 7 bases agree with TRBD1. CDR1 is SNHLY and CDR2 is FYNNEI in the germline V gene. There are 12 residues in the CDR3. V was clipped by 8 bases and J by 3 bases; unmatched bases: 4. CDR3 loop: CASGGQNYEQYF. The CDR3 DNA reads as TGTGCCAGCGGGGGACAGAACTACGAGCAGTACTTC.

This clone showed up just once. The chain links TRBV7-3 to TRBJ2-3, with a possible D match to TRBD2 (6 bases). The CDR3 is 16 amino acids. With 7 bases removed from V and 3 bases from J, the gap between germline ends came to 20 bases. Germline-derived CDR1 and CDR2 are SGHTA and FQGTGA. CDR3: CASINSGGVGTDTQYF. In nucleotides, the CDR3 is TGTGCCAGCATTAATAGCGGAGGTGTTGGTACAGATACGCAGTATTTT.

The rearrangement links TRBV5-4 to TRBJ1-4; D is possibly TRBD1 (6 bases). With 3 bases removed from V and 0 bases from J, the gap between germline ends came to 12 bases. The CDR3 is 16 residues long. Looked up from germline, CDR1 is SGHNT and CDR2 is YYREEE (reference sequence). CDR3 in amino acids: CASSSLGGATNEKLFF. As DNA, the CDR3 is TGTGCCAGCAGCTCCTTAGGGGGGGCAACTAATGAAAAACTGTTTTTT.

V is TRBV27 and J is TRBJ2-1; TRBD2 aligns across 9 bases. Germline loops: CDR1 MNHEY, CDR2 SMNVEV (reference sequence). Trimming removed 3 bases from V and 10 bases from J; junction bases left unmatched: 10. This CDR3 has 15 residues. The CDR3 spells CASSLGRTSVREQFF. Written as DNA, the CDR3 is TGTGCCAGCAGTTTGGGGCGGACTAGCGTCAGGGAGCAGTTCTTC.

This chain connects TRBV7-8 to TRBJ2-2; a possible D gene is TRBD1 (6 bases). Trimming removed 1 base at V and 5 bases at J, with 11 bases between. The CDR3 length is 15 residues. Looked up from germline, CDR1 is SGHVS and CDR2 is FQNEAQ. This chain's CDR3 is CASSLVVRGTGELFF. In DNA, the CDR3 is TGTGCCAGCAGCTTAGTCGTGAGGGGGACCGGGGAGCTGTTTTTT.

The J gene is TRBJ1-4, the V gene TRBV28; tentatively, D is TRBD1 (5 bases). Trimming cost V 2 bases and J 5 bases, with 6 bases left between them. Germline CDR1 reads MDHEN; CDR2 reads SYDVKM. This CDR3 has 13 residues. In DNA form, the CDR3 reads TGTGCCAGCAGTTTAAGGGACAATGAAAAACTGTTTTTT. This sequence encodes CASSLRDNEKLFF.

A few counts support this clone. The V and J genes are TRBV29-1 and TRBJ1-1; the match to TRBD1 covers 10 bases. Germline-derived CDR1 and CDR2 are SQVTM and ANQGSEA. The CDR3 has 11 amino acids. V dropped 3 bases and J dropped 8; count of bases not matched to a gene: 0. CDR3 residues: CSVETGGEAFF. The CDR3, as DNA: TGCAGCGTTGAGACAGGGGGCGAAGCTTTCTTT.